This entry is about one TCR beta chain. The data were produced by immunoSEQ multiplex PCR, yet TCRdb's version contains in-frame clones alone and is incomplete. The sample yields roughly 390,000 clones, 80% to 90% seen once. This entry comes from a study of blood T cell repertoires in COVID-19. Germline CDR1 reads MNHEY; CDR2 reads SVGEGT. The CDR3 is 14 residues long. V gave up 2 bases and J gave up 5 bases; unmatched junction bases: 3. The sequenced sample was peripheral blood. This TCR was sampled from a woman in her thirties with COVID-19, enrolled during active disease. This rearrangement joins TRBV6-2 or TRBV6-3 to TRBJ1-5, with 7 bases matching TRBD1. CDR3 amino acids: CASSYVGGDQPQHF. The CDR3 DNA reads TGTGCCAGCAGTTACGTAGGGGGCGATCAGCCCCAGCATTTT.